This is a list of T cell receptor beta chains from one sample in a study of control samples from healthy donors and cancer patients. This table comes from immunoSEQ multiplex PCR, and its TCRdb copy is limited to in-frame clones, with some not included. The profile shows 150,000 to 200,000 clones, about 92% of them singletons. Source material: blood. The receptors shown here come from a man younger than 40 in good health. The CDR3 runs from the conserved cysteine through the conserved F or W. D genes are given only for firm matches. Clone size is stated in some rows and not others, as once, few, many or a class when expanded.

D gene: TRBD1
V gene: TRBV24-1
clone size: -
J gene: TRBJ1-1
CDR3 DNA: TGTGCCACCAGTATGGCCCCCCGGGACAGAGATGAAGCTTTCTTT
CDR3 protein: CATSMAPRDRDEAFF

D gene: -
V gene: TRBV6-2/TRBV6-3
clone size: -
J gene: TRBJ2-1
CDR3 DNA: TGTGCCAGCAGCTCCATGGGGGCCCCCATCCAGGAGCAGTTCTTC
CDR3 protein: CASSSMGAPIQEQFF

D gene: TRBD2
V gene: TRBV4-2
clone size: -
J gene: TRBJ2-2
CDR3 DNA: TGTGCCAGCAGCCTAAGGGAGGGCGGCCCCACCGGGGAGCTGTTTTTT
CDR3 protein: CASSLREGGPTGELFF

D gene: -
V gene: TRBV9
clone size: -
J gene: TRBJ2-2
CDR3 DNA: TGTGCCAGCAGCGTAGCACTTCCGAACACCGGGGAGCTGTTTTTT
CDR3 protein: CASSVALPNTGELFF

D gene: -
V gene: TRBV5-1
clone size: once
J gene: TRBJ2-3
CDR3 DNA: TGCGCCAGCAGCTTGAGGCAGGGTACAGATACGCAGTATTTT
CDR3 protein: CASSLRQGTDTQYF

D gene: TRBD1
V gene: TRBV7-8
clone size: -
J gene: TRBJ2-1
CDR3 DNA: TGTGCCAGCAGAGGTCAGTACAGGGGTAAGAATGAGCAGTTCTTC
CDR3 protein: CASRGQYRGKNEQFF

D gene: -
V gene: TRBV5-6
clone size: -
J gene: TRBJ1-5
CDR3 DNA: TGTGCCAGCAGCTTGGGGCCAGAGCTTAATCAGCCCCAGCATTTT
CDR3 protein: CASSLGPELNQPQHF

D gene: -
V gene: TRBV12-3/TRBV12-4
clone size: -
J gene: TRBJ1-4
CDR3 DNA: TGTGCCAGCAGTTCCTGGGCGAAGGAAAAACTGTTTTTT
CDR3 protein: CASSSWAKEKLFF

D gene: -
V gene: TRBV5-1
clone size: -
J gene: TRBJ1-6
CDR3 DNA: TGCGCCAGCAGCTTGACCGAGACTTCACCCCTCCACTTT
CDR3 protein: CASSLTETSPLHF

D gene: -
V gene: TRBV9
clone size: -
J gene: TRBJ1-2
CDR3 DNA: TGTGCCAGCAGCGGCCAGGGGAACTATGGCTACACCTTC
CDR3 protein: CASSGQGNYGYTF

D gene: -
V gene: TRBV5-6
clone size: -
J gene: TRBJ2-5
CDR3 DNA: TGTGCCAGCAGCTTGCAGGGCCAAGAGACCCAGTACTTC
CDR3 protein: CASSLQGQETQYF

D gene: -
V gene: TRBV9
clone size: -
J gene: TRBJ2-2
CDR3 DNA: TGTGCCAGCAGTCGAAACACAGCGAACACCGGGGAGCTGTTTTTT
CDR3 protein: CASSRNTANTGELFF

D gene: -
V gene: TRBV7-6
clone size: once
J gene: TRBJ1-1
CDR3 DNA: TGTGCCAGCAGCTTAGTTGAGCGGAACACTGAAGCTTTCTTT
CDR3 protein: CASSLVERNTEAFF

D gene: -
V gene: TRBV2
clone size: -
J gene: TRBJ1-2
CDR3 DNA: TGTGCCAGCAGTGATCAGGGAACTAACTATGGCTACACCTTC
CDR3 protein: CASSDQGTNYGYTF

D gene: -
V gene: TRBV7-9
clone size: -
J gene: TRBJ1-3
CDR3 DNA: TGTGCCAGCAGCTTAGCACCGGGACTAGCAGGAAACACCATATATTTT
CDR3 protein: CASSLAPGLAGNTIYF

D gene: TRBD2
V gene: TRBV2
clone size: -
J gene: TRBJ2-7
CDR3 DNA: TGTGCCAGCAAACCTAGCGGCACCTACGAGCAGTACTTC
CDR3 protein: CASKPSGTYEQYF

D gene: -
V gene: TRBV6-5
clone size: -
J gene: TRBJ1-1
CDR3 DNA: TGTGCCAGCTCAGACTGGAGGGCTTTCTTT
CDR3 protein: CASSDWRAFF

D gene: TRBD1
V gene: TRBV27
clone size: -
J gene: TRBJ2-5
CDR3 DNA: TGTGCCAGCAGTCTATCTTCAGGGGGCTGGGAGACCCAGTACTTC
CDR3 protein: CASSLSSGGWETQYF

D gene: -
V gene: TRBV12-3/TRBV12-4
clone size: -
J gene: TRBJ1-2
CDR3 DNA: TGTGCCAGCAGTTTAGCCGACAGATATGGCTACACCTTC
CDR3 protein: CASSLADRYGYTF

D gene: TRBD1
V gene: TRBV5-4
clone size: -
J gene: TRBJ2-5
CDR3 DNA: TGTGCCAGCAGCTTGGACAGGGGTAGACAGACCCAGTACTTC
CDR3 protein: CASSLDRGRQTQYF

D gene: -
V gene: TRBV7-9
clone size: -
J gene: TRBJ2-1
CDR3 DNA: TGTGCCAGCAGCTTACGAGTCCGGGGGCAGTTCTTC
CDR3 protein: CASSLRVRGQFF

D gene: TRBD1
V gene: TRBV9
clone size: once
J gene: TRBJ2-3
CDR3 DNA: TGTGCCAGCAGCCCACGAGGGGGCGAATCTGGAGATACGCAGTATTTT
CDR3 protein: CASSPRGGESGDTQYF

D gene: -
V gene: TRBV27
clone size: -
J gene: TRBJ2-5
CDR3 DNA: TGTGCCAGCAGATCTAGTGCAGAGACCCAGTACTTC
CDR3 protein: CASRSSAETQYF

D gene: -
V gene: TRBV6-1
clone size: -
J gene: TRBJ1-1
CDR3 DNA: TGTGCCAGCAGTGAAGCGCGGACCCAGAGGAACACTGAAGCTTTCTTT
CDR3 protein: CASSEARTQRNTEAFF

D gene: -
V gene: TRBV4-2
clone size: -
J gene: TRBJ1-1
CDR3 DNA: TGTGCCAGCAGCCAAGATCGTCCCGGGAGCAACACTGAAGCTTTCTTT
CDR3 protein: CASSQDRPGSNTEAFF

D gene: -
V gene: TRBV5-8
clone size: -
J gene: TRBJ1-6
CDR3 DNA: TGTGCCAGCAGCTTGGGGCAGGGAATTACACCCCTCCACTTT
CDR3 protein: CASSLGQGITPLHF

D gene: TRBD2
V gene: TRBV7-2
clone size: once
J gene: TRBJ2-7
CDR3 DNA: TGTGCCAGCAGCTCTCGCAGTAGCGGGGGCTCCACTCCACTCTACGAGCAGTACTTC
CDR3 protein: CASSSRSSGGSTPLYEQYF

D gene: -
V gene: TRBV28
clone size: -
J gene: TRBJ2-2
CDR3 DNA: TGTGCCAGCAAGGGCCTTAACACCGGGGAGCTGTTTTTT
CDR3 protein: CASKGLNTGELFF

D gene: TRBD1
V gene: TRBV5-1
clone size: -
J gene: TRBJ2-5
CDR3 DNA: TGCGCCAGCAGCTGGGGACAGGGTTGGGAAGAGACCCAGTACTTC
CDR3 protein: CASSWGQGWEETQYF

D gene: -
V gene: TRBV7-9
clone size: -
J gene: TRBJ1-4
CDR3 DNA: TGTGCCAGCAGTCACTGGGGGGGTATGGTTGAAAAACTGTTTTTT
CDR3 protein: CASSHWGGMVEKLFF

D gene: TRBD1
V gene: TRBV4-1
clone size: -
J gene: TRBJ2-6
CDR3 DNA: TGCGCCAGCAGCGGCCGACAGGGTACCGGGGCCAACGTCCTGACTTTC
CDR3 protein: CASSGRQGTGANVLTF

D gene: TRBD2
V gene: TRBV5-4
clone size: -
J gene: TRBJ2-3
CDR3 DNA: TGTGCCAGCAGCTTGGGGTTAGCGGGGGGGGAGGATACGCAGTATTTT
CDR3 protein: CASSLGLAGGEDTQYF

D gene: TRBD2
V gene: TRBV7-3
clone size: -
J gene: TRBJ2-1
CDR3 DNA: TGTGCCAGCAGCCCCGCCGGCGGGAGGGAGCAGTTCTTC
CDR3 protein: CASSPAGGREQFF

D gene: -
V gene: TRBV28
clone size: -
J gene: TRBJ2-7
CDR3 DNA: TGTGCCAGCAGTGTTATAGGGGGATCCTACGAGCAGTACTTC
CDR3 protein: CASSVIGGSYEQYF

D gene: TRBD1
V gene: TRBV18
clone size: -
J gene: TRBJ2-7
CDR3 DNA: TGTGCCAGCTCGGGACAGGGGCCACTAAGCTCCTACGAGCAGTACTTC
CDR3 protein: CASSGQGPLSSYEQYF

D gene: -
V gene: TRBV5-1
clone size: -
J gene: TRBJ2-7
CDR3 DNA: TGCGCCAGCAGCTCGCGATCATCTTACGAGCAGTACTTC
CDR3 protein: CASSSRSSYEQYF

D gene: -
V gene: TRBV6-5
clone size: -
J gene: TRBJ2-2
CDR3 DNA: TGTGCCAGCAGTTACGCGGTCATCAACACCGGGGAGCTGTTTTTT
CDR3 protein: CASSYAVINTGELFF

D gene: -
V gene: TRBV27
clone size: -
J gene: TRBJ1-4
CDR3 DNA: TGTGCCAGCGCGCTGGAGGAAACTGAAAAACTGTTTTTT
CDR3 protein: CASALEETEKLFF

D gene: -
V gene: TRBV2
clone size: -
J gene: TRBJ2-1
CDR3 DNA: TGTGCCAGCAGGCGACTAGACTCCTACAATGAGCAGTTCTTC
CDR3 protein: CASRRLDSYNEQFF

D gene: -
V gene: TRBV7-9
clone size: -
J gene: TRBJ2-3
CDR3 DNA: TGTGCCAGCAGCGCATCCACAGATACGCAGTATTTT
CDR3 protein: CASSASTDTQYF

D gene: TRBD2
V gene: TRBV5-1
clone size: -
J gene: TRBJ2-3
CDR3 DNA: TGCGCCAGCAGGACTAGCGGGGCCGCGGGAGATACGCAGTATTTT
CDR3 protein: CASRTSGAAGDTQYF

D gene: -
V gene: TRBV15
clone size: -
J gene: TRBJ2-2
CDR3 DNA: TGTGCCACCAGCAGAGGGGGGCAGGGGTCGGTCGGGGAGCTGTTTTTT
CDR3 protein: CATSRGGQGSVGELFF

D gene: -
V gene: TRBV20-1
clone size: -
J gene: TRBJ1-2
CDR3 DNA: TGCAGTGCTTCGGGAGATAATGGCTACACCTTC
CDR3 protein: CSASGDNGYTF

D gene: TRBD2
V gene: TRBV27
clone size: -
J gene: TRBJ2-3
CDR3 DNA: TGTGCCAGCAGTACTAGCGGGAGTTATACGCAGTATTTT
CDR3 protein: CASSTSGSYTQYF

D gene: -
V gene: TRBV19
clone size: -
J gene: TRBJ1-2
CDR3 DNA: TGTGCCAGTAGTCCGGGGACAAGAGACTATGGCTACACCTTC
CDR3 protein: CASSPGTRDYGYTF

D gene: TRBD1
V gene: TRBV24-1
clone size: -
J gene: TRBJ2-2
CDR3 DNA: TGTGCCACCAGTGATTTAGGGGGCGGGACAGGGGGCTACGGGGAGCTGTTTTTT
CDR3 protein: CATSDLGGGTGGYGELFF

D gene: TRBD1
V gene: TRBV5-4
clone size: -
J gene: TRBJ2-5
CDR3 DNA: TGTGCCAGCAGCCCGCCGGGACAGGGGACGGAGACCCAGTACTTC
CDR3 protein: CASSPPGQGTETQYF

D gene: -
V gene: TRBV3-1/TRBV3-2
clone size: -
J gene: TRBJ1-1
CDR3 DNA: TGTGCCAGCGGCCAAGGGACTTCGGTTGAAGCTTTCTTT
CDR3 protein: CASGQGTSVEAFF

D gene: TRBD2
V gene: TRBV18
clone size: -
J gene: TRBJ2-4
CDR3 DNA: TGTGCCAGCTCACCGGCGGGGGTGGTGGGTCAGAACATTCAGTACTTC
CDR3 protein: CASSPAGVVGQNIQYF

D gene: -
V gene: TRBV12-3/TRBV12-4
clone size: -
J gene: TRBJ1-2
CDR3 DNA: TGTGCCAGCAGCAATAGACAGGACTATGGCTACACCTTC
CDR3 protein: CASSNRQDYGYTF

D gene: TRBD1
V gene: TRBV10-3
clone size: once
J gene: TRBJ2-1
CDR3 DNA: TGTGCCATCAGTCCGGGACAGGGCTACAATGAGCAGTTCTTC
CDR3 protein: CAISPGQGYNEQFF

D gene: TRBD1
V gene: TRBV29-1
clone size: -
J gene: TRBJ2-2
CDR3 DNA: TGCAGCGTTGAAGGGATTCAGGGGGCCGCCGGGGAGCTGTTTTTT
CDR3 protein: CSVEGIQGAAGELFF

D gene: -
V gene: TRBV3-1/TRBV3-2
clone size: few
J gene: TRBJ1-3
CDR3 DNA: TGTGCCAGCAGGAGAGGGGGATCGTTCTCTGGAAACACCATATATTTT
CDR3 protein: CASRRGGSFSGNTIYF

D gene: -
V gene: TRBV5-8
clone size: -
J gene: TRBJ2-1
CDR3 DNA: TGTGCCAGCAGCCTGGGGGCGGGAGATACCAATGAGCAGTTCTTC
CDR3 protein: CASSLGAGDTNEQFF

D gene: TRBD1
V gene: TRBV19
clone size: -
J gene: TRBJ1-1
CDR3 DNA: TGTGCCAGTAGTATGGCCGGGACAGAGAACACTGAAGCTTTCTTT
CDR3 protein: CASSMAGTENTEAFF